These 15 T cell receptor beta chains were sequenced from one sample in a study of T cell responses to AZD1222 COVID-19 vaccine. TCRdb's copy holds only in-frame clones and misses some; the assay was immunoSEQ multiplex PCR. Among about 160,000 clones listed, about 92% were seen once. Here the sequenced sample was peripheral blood, taken on day 0 of MenACWY control vaccination. Receptor source: an adult in good health.

V gene TRBV5-1 combines with J gene TRBJ2-1; the match to TRBD2 covers 7 bases. The CDR3 covers 15 residues. Trimming removed 0 bases from V and 5 bases from J; junction bases left unmatched: 5. Germline loops: CDR1 SGHRS, CDR2 YFSETQ. CDR3 residues: CASSLVGLLNNEQFF. CDR3 nucleotide sequence: TGCGCCAGCAGCTTGGTGGGACTACTAAACAATGAGCAGTTCTTC.

In DNA form, the CDR3 reads TGTGCCAGCACCAGGACAGAAATGTATGGCTACACCTTC. It encodes CASTRTEMYGYTF. The chain uses TRBV6-5 and TRBJ1-2; weak D call: TRBD1 (6 bases). Germline CDR1 is MNHEY and CDR2 is SVGAGI. Between the trimmed V and J ends, which lost 7 bases and 5 bases, there was a span of 14 bases. CDR3 size: 13 residues.

The rearrangement joins TRBV2 to TRBJ1-4; no firm D call. The germline gives CDR1 SNHLY, CDR2 FYNNEI. The CDR3 length is 13 residues. The V end lost 4 bases, the J end lost 4 bases, and 7 bases lay between the germline ends. The CDR3: CASSADFNEKLFF. DNA of the CDR3: TGTGCCAGCAGTGCAGACTTTAATGAAAAACTGTTTTTT.

As for this clone: Other DNA sequences of this sample code for an identical CDR3. The J gene is TRBJ2-2, the V gene TRBV6-6; 12 nucleotides line up with TRBD2. J was trimmed by 3 bases and V by 6 bases; bases with no gene match: 2. From germline, CDR1 is MNHNY and CDR2 SVGAGI (reference sequence). The CDR3 sequence is 15 residues long. CDR3: CASRRLAGDTGELFF. CDR3 DNA sequence: TGTGCCAGCAGAAGACTAGCGGGAGACACCGGGGAGCTGTTTTTT.

This clone appeared a single time. V gene TRBV30 combines with J gene TRBJ2-7; the match to TRBD2 covers 8 bases. The CDR3 spans 13 residues. Trimming cost V 4 bases and J 3 bases; bases outside gene matches: 5. Per the germline V gene, CDR1 is GTSNPN and CDR2 is SVGIG (reference sequence). CDR3 bases: TGTGCCTGGACCGCCGGGAGGGACTACGAGCAGTACTTC. Encoded protein: CAWTAGRDYEQYF. Filled out from reference TRBV30 and TRBJ2-7, the complete variable domain reads SQTIHQWPATLVQPVGSPLSLECTVEGTSNPNLYWYRQAAGRGLQLLFYSVGIGQISSEVPQNLSASRPQDRQFILSSKKLLLSDSGFYLCAWTAGRDYEQYFGPGTRLTVT.

The rearrangement joins TRBV4-3 to TRBJ1-1; TRBD1 is a possible D gene (5 bases). CDR3 length: 15 amino acids. Germline CDR1 reads LGHNA; CDR2 reads YSLEER. V gave up 4 bases and J gave up 1 base, with 13 bases separating them. CDR3 loop: CASSRTGQGNTEAFF. In DNA form, the CDR3 reads TGCGCCAGCAGCCGCACCGGGCAGGGGAACACTGAAGCTTTCTTT.

This chain connects TRBV24-1 to TRBJ1-2; 11 positions agree with TRBD1. V lost 4 bases to trimming and J lost 6 bases; unmatched junction nucleotides: 9. In germline, CDR1 is KGHDR, CDR2 SFDVKD. The CDR3 sequence is 16 residues long. The CDR3 here is CATSDRGQGAQNGYTF. In nucleotides, the CDR3 is TGTGCCACCAGTGACCGTGGACAGGGGGCGCAAAATGGCTACACCTTC.

The rearrangement joins TRBV10-3 to TRBJ2-3, with D possibly TRBD1 on 6 matching bases. CDR1 and CDR2 from the germline V gene are ENHRY and SYGVKD. CDR3 length: 16 residues. V lost 11 bases to trimming and J lost 0 bases, with 21 bases between them. The CDR3 spells CAPSRGRGHSTDTQYF. The CDR3 nucleotides are TGTGCCCCTTCACGAGGCAGGGGCCATAGCACAGATACGCAGTATTTT.

This clone showed up just once. The chain has TRBV19 and TRBJ2-7; 8 bases line up with TRBD1. The germline V gene has CDR1 LNHDA and CDR2 SQIVND (reference sequence). V shed 3 bases and J 3 bases; nucleotides not matched to a gene: 4. This CDR3 is built from 14 residues. In nucleotides, the CDR3 is TGTGCCAGTAGTATGCAGGGGGCGGACTACGAGCAGTACTTC. Translated, it gives CASSMQGADYEQYF.

The chain recombines TRBV19 with TRBJ1-6; 10 nucleotides match TRBD1. V lost 5 bases, J lost 5 bases, and 3 bases stayed unmatched. The CDR3 loop spans 15 amino acids. Germline CDR1 is LNHDA and CDR2 is SQIVND (reference sequence). The CDR3 sequence: CASSRGQGNNSPLHF. The CDR3 DNA is TGTGCCAGTAGTCGGGGACAGGGGAATAATTCACCCCTCCACTTT.

The J gene is TRBJ2-3, the V gene TRBV6-5; no clear D gene. Germline-derived CDR1 and CDR2 are MNHEY and SVGAGI. The CDR3 length is 11 residues. Between the trimmed V and J ends, which lost 6 bases and 8 bases, there was a span of 9 bases. CDR3 nucleotide sequence: TGTGCCAGCAGCAACTTAGGTACGCAGTATTTT. It yields the protein CASSNLGTQYF.

This clone was seen just once. This chain uses TRBV11-2 with TRBJ1-1; 7 bases match TRBD1. Germline CDR1 SGHAT, CDR2 FQNNGV. The CDR3 extends over 15 amino acids. V was clipped by 5 bases and J by 7 bases; unmatched bases: 13. The CDR3 sequence is CASSLRLWGTVEAFF. The CDR3 DNA sequence: TGTGCCAGCAGCCTCCGATTATGGGGGACAGTTGAAGCTTTCTTT.

This chain links TRBV7-2 with TRBJ2-7; 7 bases map to TRBD1. Trimming removed 5 bases from V and 3 bases from J; junction bases left unmatched: 10. The germline V gene has CDR1 SGHTA and CDR2 FQGNSA. CDR3 length: 15 amino acids. CDR3 sequence (DNA): TGTGCCAGCAGCCCCCAGGGGGATCCCTACTACGAGCAGTACTTC. Translated: CASSPQGDPYYEQYF.

The gene calls are TRBV28 and TRBJ1-5; 10 bases align to TRBD1. CDR1 and CDR2 (germline): MDHEN, SYDVKM. The CDR3 consists of 15 residues. V was clipped by 4 bases and J by 3 bases; unmatched bases: 3. The CDR3 DNA follows: TGTGCCAGCAGTTGGGGGACAGGGGCCAATCAGCCCCAGCATTTT. It encodes CASSWGTGANQPQHF.

Concerning this clone: Other DNA sequences in the same sample also yield this CDR3. This rearrangement joins TRBV29-1 to TRBJ1-1; TRBD1 is a possible D gene (5 bases). V gave up 4 bases and J gave up 0 bases, with 9 bases separating them. Germline CDR1 is SQVTM and CDR2 is ANQGSEA. The CDR3 has 13 amino acids. The CDR3 nucleotides are TGCAGCGTTGTCGGGGGGTTGAACACTGAAGCTTTCTTT. Protein sequence: CSVVGGLNTEAFF.